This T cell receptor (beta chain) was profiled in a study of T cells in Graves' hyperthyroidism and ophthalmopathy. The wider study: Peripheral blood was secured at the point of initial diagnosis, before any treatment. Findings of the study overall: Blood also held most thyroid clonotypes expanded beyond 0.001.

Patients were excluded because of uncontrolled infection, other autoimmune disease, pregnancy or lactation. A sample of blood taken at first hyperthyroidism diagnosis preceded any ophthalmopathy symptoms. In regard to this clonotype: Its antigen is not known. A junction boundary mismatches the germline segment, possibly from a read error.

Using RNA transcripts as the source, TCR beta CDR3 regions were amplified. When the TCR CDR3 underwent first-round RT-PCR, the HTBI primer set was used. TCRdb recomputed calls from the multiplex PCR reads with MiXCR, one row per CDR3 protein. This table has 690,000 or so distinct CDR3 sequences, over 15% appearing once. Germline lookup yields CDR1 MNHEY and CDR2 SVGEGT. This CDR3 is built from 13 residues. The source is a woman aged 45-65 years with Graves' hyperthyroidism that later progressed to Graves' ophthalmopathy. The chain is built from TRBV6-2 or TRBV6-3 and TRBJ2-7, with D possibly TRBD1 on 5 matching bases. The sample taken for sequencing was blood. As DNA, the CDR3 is TGTGCCAGCGGTTACCGACAGTTCTACGAGCAGTACTTC. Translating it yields CASGYRQFYEQYF.